The clone carrying this T cell receptor (beta chain) was recorded a few times. Its target is not known. V was clipped by 2 bases and J by 3 bases, with 14 bases between them. CDR3 length: 15 amino acids. The V gene's germline CDR1 is KGHSH and CDR2 LQKENI. Template-switching 5'RACE yielded the TCR cDNA; a universal primer site and UMIs were added in the process. TCRdb analysed the 5' RACE reads with MiXCR anew, one entry per CDR3 protein. The sample records 320,000 or so distinct CDR3 sequences, roughly 7.5% being singletons. This entry belongs to a study of T cells after yellow fever vaccination. Looking at the study overall: Low-cell-number fractions underwent preparation using SMART-Seq v4 Ultra Low Input.

General study results and limits: Subsequent booster samples again held most clones from primary vaccination (less than 98% CD4, about 90% CD8).

The sequencing here drew on PBMCs, taken more than 40 days after the first yellow fever vaccination. This receptor was taken from a man aged 18-30 years who received the YFV17D yellow fever vaccine. The chain links TRBV18 to TRBJ2-7; maybe TRBD2 (6 bases). CDR3 bases: TGTGCCAGCTCACCAGTTCCCCGGGGAGGCTACGAGCAGTACTTC. It encodes CASSPVPRGGYEQYF.